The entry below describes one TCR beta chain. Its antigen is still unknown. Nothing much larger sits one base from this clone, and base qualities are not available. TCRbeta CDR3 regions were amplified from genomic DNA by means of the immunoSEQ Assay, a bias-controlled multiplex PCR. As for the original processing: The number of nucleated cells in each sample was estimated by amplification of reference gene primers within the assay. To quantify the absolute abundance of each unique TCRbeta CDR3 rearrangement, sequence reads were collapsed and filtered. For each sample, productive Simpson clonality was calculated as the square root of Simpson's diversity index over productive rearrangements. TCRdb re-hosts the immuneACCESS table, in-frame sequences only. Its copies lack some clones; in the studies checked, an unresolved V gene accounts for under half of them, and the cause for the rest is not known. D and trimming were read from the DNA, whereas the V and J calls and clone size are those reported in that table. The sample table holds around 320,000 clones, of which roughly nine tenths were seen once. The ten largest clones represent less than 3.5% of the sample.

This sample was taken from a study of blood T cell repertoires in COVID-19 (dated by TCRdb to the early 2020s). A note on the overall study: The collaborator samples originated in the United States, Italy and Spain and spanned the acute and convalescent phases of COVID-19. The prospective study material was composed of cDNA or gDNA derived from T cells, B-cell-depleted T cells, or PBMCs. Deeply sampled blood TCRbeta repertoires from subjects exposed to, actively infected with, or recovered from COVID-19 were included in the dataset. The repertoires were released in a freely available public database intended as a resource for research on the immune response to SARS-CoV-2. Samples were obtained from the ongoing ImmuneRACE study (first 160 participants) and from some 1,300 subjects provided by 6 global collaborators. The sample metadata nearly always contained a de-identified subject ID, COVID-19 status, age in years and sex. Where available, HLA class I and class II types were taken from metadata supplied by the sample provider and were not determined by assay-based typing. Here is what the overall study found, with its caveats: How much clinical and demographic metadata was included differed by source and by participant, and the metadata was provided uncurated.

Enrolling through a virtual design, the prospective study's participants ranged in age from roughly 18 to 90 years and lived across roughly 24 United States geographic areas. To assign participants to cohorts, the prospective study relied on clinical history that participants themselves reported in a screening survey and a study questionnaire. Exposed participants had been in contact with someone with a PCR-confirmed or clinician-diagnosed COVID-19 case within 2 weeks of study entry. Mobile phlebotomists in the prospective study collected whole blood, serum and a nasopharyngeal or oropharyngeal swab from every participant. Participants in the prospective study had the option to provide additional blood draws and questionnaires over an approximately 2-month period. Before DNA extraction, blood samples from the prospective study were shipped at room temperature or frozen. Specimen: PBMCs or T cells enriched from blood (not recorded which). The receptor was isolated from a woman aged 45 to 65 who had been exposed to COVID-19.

Here is the DNA: TGTGCCAGCGGCCCAACCCCCTACAATGAGCAGTTCTTC. Translated, it gives CASGPTPYNEQFF. The sequence links TRBV5-5 to TRBJ2-1, with the D gene not confidently named. The CDR3 measures 13 amino acids from cysteine to phenylalanine. Just the 39-base CDR3 DNA is kept, in frame starting at base 1. The germline V gene encodes CDR1 SGHKS and CDR2 YYEKEE (reference sequence). V and J lose 7 bases and 2 bases, and a span of 10 bases separates them.